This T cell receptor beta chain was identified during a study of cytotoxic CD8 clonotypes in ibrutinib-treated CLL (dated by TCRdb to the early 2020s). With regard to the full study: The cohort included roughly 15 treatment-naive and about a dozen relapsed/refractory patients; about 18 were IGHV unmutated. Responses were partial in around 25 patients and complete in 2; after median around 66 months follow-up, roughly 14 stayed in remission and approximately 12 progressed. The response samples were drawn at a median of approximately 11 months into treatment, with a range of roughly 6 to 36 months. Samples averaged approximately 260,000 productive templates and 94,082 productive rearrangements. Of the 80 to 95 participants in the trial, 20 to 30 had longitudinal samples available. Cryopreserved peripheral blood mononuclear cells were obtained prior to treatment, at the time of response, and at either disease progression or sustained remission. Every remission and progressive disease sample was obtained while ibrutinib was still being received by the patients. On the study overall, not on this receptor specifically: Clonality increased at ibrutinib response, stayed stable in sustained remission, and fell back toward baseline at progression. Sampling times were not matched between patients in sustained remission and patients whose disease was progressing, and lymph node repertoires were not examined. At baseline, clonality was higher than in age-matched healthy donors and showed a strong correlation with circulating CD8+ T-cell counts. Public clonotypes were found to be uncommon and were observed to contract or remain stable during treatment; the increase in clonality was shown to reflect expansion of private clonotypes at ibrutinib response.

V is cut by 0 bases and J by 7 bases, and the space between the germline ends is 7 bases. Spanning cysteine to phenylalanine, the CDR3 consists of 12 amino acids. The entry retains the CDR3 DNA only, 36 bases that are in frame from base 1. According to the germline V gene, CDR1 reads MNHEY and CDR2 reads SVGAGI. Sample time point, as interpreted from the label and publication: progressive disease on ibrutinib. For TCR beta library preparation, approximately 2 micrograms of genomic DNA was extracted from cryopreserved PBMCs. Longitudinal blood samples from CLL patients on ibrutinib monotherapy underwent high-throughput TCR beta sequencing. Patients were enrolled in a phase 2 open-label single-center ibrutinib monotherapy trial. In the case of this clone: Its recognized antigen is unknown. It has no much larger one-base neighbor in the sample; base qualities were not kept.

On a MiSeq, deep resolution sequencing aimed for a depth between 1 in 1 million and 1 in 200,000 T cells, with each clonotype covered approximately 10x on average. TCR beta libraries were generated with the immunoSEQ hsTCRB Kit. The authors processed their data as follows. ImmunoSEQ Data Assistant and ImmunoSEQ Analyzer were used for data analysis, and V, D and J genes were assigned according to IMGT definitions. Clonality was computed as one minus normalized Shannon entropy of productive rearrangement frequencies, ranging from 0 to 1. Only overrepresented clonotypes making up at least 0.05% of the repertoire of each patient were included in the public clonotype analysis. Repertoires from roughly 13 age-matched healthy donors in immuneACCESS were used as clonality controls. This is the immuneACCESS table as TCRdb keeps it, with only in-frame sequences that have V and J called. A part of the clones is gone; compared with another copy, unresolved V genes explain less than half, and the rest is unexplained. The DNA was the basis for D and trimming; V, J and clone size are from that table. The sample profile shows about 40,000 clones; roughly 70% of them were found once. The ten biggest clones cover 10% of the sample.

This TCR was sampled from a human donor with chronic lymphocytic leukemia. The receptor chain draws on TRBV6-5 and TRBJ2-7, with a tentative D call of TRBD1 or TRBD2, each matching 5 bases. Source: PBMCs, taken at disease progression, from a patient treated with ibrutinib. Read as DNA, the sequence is TGTGCCAGCAGTTACTCGAGGGGAGAGCAGTACTTC. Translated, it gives CASSYSRGEQYF.